Below, 7 T cell receptor beta chains from the same sample are listed, as sequenced in a study of blood T cell repertoires in COVID-19 (dated by TCRdb to about 2020). Library preparation was by the immunoSEQ multiplex PCR assay. Imported from immuneACCESS, the table was reduced by TCRdb to in-frame sequences with V and J called. These copies leave out some clones; in studies compared against another copy, an unresolved V gene accounts for under half, and the cause of the remainder is not known. Present in this sample are 120,000 to 150,000 clones, around 88% of which were seen just once. Together, the top ten hold more than 1.5% of the sample. The sequencing sample was made of peripheral blood. These receptor sequences come from a woman aged 60-75 years with acute or convalescent COVID-19.

The rearrangement uses TRBV6-1 and TRBJ1-2; 7 nucleotides agree with TRBD1. The CDR3 is 14 residues long. Per the germline V gene, CDR1 is MNHNS and CDR2 is SASEGT. V shed 0 bases and J 5 bases; nucleotides not matched to a gene: 3. DNA for the CDR3: TGTGCCAGCAGTGAAGCAGGGGGCTATTATGGCTACACCTTC. This gives the protein CASSEAGGYYGYTF.

The chain has TRBV5-8 and TRBJ2-1; 7 nucleotides align to TRBD2. This CDR3 is 15 amino acids long. After removal of 1 base from V and 4 bases from J, the junction contained 5 bases not matched to a gene. CDR1 is SGHTS and CDR2 is YDEGEE in the germline V gene. The CDR3 protein is CASSLPASGYNEQFF. DNA of the CDR3: TGTGCCAGCAGCTTGCCGGCTAGCGGTTACAATGAGCAGTTCTTC.

The genes are TRBV5-5 and TRBJ2-7; tentatively, D is TRBD1 (6 bases). The CDR3 length is 14 residues. Germline-derived CDR1 and CDR2 are SGHKS and YYEKEE (reference sequence). V was pared by 2 bases and J by 1 base, with 10 bases between. In DNA, the CDR3 is TGTGCCAGCAGCTTACAAGGGGGTTCCTACGAGCAGTACTTC. Translated, it gives CASSLQGGSYEQYF.

V is TRBV9 and J is TRBJ1-6, with 8 bases identical to TRBD1. Germline V CDR1 and CDR2: SGDLS, YYNGEE. This CDR3 comprises 15 residues. Trimming at V came to 4 bases and at J to 5 bases, leaving 5 bases not matched to a gene. The CDR3 bases are TGTGCCAGCAGCCCAGGGGGCTTTAATAATTCACCCCTCCACTTT. Protein sequence: CASSPGGFNNSPLHF. Filled out from reference TRBV9 and TRBJ1-6, the complete variable domain reads DSGVTQTPKHLITATGQRVTLRCSPRSGDLSVYWYQQSLDQGLQFLIQYYNGEERAKGNILERFSAQQFPDLHSELNLSSLELGDSALYFCASSPGGFNNSPLHFGNGTRLTVT.

This chain joins TRBV2 and TRBJ2-1; a weak D match, TRBD1 (5 bases). Germline CDR1 reads SNHLY; CDR2 reads FYNNEI. The CDR3 contains 14 residues. Trimming left V 6 bases short and J 6 bases short, with 15 bases between. The CDR3 loop is CASRRGAFPNEQFF. CDR3 DNA sequence: TGTGCCAGCAGACGTGGGGCTTTCCCCAATGAGCAGTTCTTC.

This chain's CDR3 is CASSFSTVNTEAFF. CDR3 nucleotide sequence: TGTGCCAGTAGCTTTTCGACAGTTAACACTGAAGCTTTCTTT. The chain is built from TRBV19 and TRBJ1-1, with D possibly matching TRBD1 (5 bases). Per germline, CDR1 LNHDA and CDR2 SQIVND (reference sequence). The length of the CDR3 is 14 residues. Trimming cost V 6 bases and J 2 bases, with 13 bases left between them.

The chain combines TRBV3-1 (or the pseudogene TRBV3-2) with TRBJ1-6; D is possibly TRBD1 (6 bases). CDR1 and CDR2 (germline): LGHDT, YNNKEL (reference sequence). Trimming took off 6 bases at V and 9 bases at J, with 15 bases between the two ends. CDR3 length: 14 residues. The CDR3 sequence: CASRETGGGSPLHF. The CDR3 DNA sequence: TGTGCCAGCAGGGAGACAGGCGGTGGTTCACCCCTCCACTTT.